This TCR beta chain emerged from a study of T cells in Graves' hyperthyroidism and ophthalmopathy. This clonotype occurred many times. Template material for amplifying TCR beta CDR3 regions consisted of RNA transcripts. The TCR CDR3 was amplified in a first-round RT-PCR using the HTBI primer set. TCRdb called the multiplex PCR reads again in MiXCR, with one record for every CDR3 protein. The sample shows about 400,000 distinct CDR3 sequences, about 16% of them seen only once. The CDR3 length is 15 residues. The germline V and J ends were trimmed by 7 bases and 0 bases, with 14 bases remaining between them. Germline V lookup: CDR1 SNHLY, CDR2 FYNNEI.

The sequencing input was blood. The rearrangement links TRBV2 to TRBJ2-3; D might be TRBD1 (6 bases). The source is a woman aged 25-40 years with Graves' hyperthyroidism. For the CDR3, the DNA is TGTGCCAGCACCCCGGGACATACTAGCACAGATACGCAGTATTTT. It encodes CASTPGHTSTDTQYF.